This is a list of T cell receptor beta chains from one sample in a study of PD-1 blockade in mismatch repair-deficient tumors. Measured with immunoSEQ multiplex PCR; TCRdb has only the in-frame clones, and not every one. Of tens of thousands of clones listed, 65% to 85% are singletons. The sequencing here drew on peripheral blood, taken 44 weeks after starting pembrolizumab. These receptors originate from an adult with mismatch repair-deficient cancer. Each CDR3 is given with its conserved first and last residue. D genes are given only for firm matches. Only part of the rows carry a size: once, few, many, or a class if the clone is expanded.

- | - | TRBJ2-7 | TRBV11-2 | TGTGCCAGCAGCCAAGCTGGTGCGGGGGAGCAGTACTTC | CASSQAGAGEQYF
few | - | TRBJ2-7 | TRBV7-9 | TGTGCCAGCAGCTTAATTTCGGACTACGAGCAGTACTTC | CASSLISDYEQYF
few | - | TRBJ1-2 | TRBV28 | TGTGCCAGCAATCCCACGGTTAGGACGGAGGGGAAAAACGCTAACTATGGCTACACCTTC | CASNPTVRTEGKNANYGYTF
- | - | TRBJ1-2 | TRBV7-2 | TGTGCCAGCAGCTCACAAGGGGGGGCGTATGGCTACACCTTC | CASSSQGGAYGYTF
- | - | TRBJ2-2 | TRBV5-4 | TGTGCCAGCAGCCAAGATCACAGGGCGGTCACCGGGGAGCTGTTTTTT | CASSQDHRAVTGELFF
- | TRBD1 | TRBJ1-3 | TRBV18 | TGTGCCAGCTCACCACGGCGGACAGGGGGAAACACCATATATTTT | CASSPRRTGGNTIYF
- | TRBD1 | TRBJ2-7 | TRBV7-2 | TGTGCCAGCAGCTTAGACAGGGGGCGTGAGCAGTACTTC | CASSLDRGREQYF
medium-sized | - | TRBJ1-1 | TRBV7-9 | TGTGCCAGCACCCATCTATTGACAGCCTTGGACACTGAAGCTTTCTTT | CASTHLLTALDTEAFF
- | TRBD2 | TRBJ2-7 | TRBV18 | TGTGCCAGCTCACCCACGCTAGCGGGATCCTACGAGCAGTACTTC | CASSPTLAGSYEQYF
- | TRBD1 | TRBJ2-7 | TRBV9 | TGTGCCAGCAGCGTAGATGGGACAGGGCCCTCCTACGAGCAGTACTTC | CASSVDGTGPSYEQYF
- | - | TRBJ1-2 | TRBV7-8 | TGTGCCAGCAGCTTTAACTCGAAGGGTGGCTACACCTTC | CASSFNSKGGYTF
once | - | TRBJ1-1 | TRBV6-1 | TGTGCCAGCAGTGAAAGGCTGCAGTCGGAGGGGGGCTTT | CASSERLQSEGGF
- | TRBD2 | TRBJ2-1 | TRBV2 | TGTGCCAGCAGTGACACTAGCGAGGTCTACAATGAGCAGTTCTTC | CASSDTSEVYNEQFF
- | TRBD1 | TRBJ1-1 | TRBV5-4 | TGTGCCAGCAGTTTCCTACGACAGGGTAACACTGAAGCTTTCTTT | CASSFLRQGNTEAFF
- | TRBD2 | TRBJ2-6 | TRBV27 | TGTGCCAGCAACCCGGGGGGTACCTCTAGGGGGGCCAACGTCCTGACTTTC | CASNPGGTSRGANVLTF
- | TRBD2 | TRBJ2-3 | TRBV30 | TGTGCCTGGACGGGAGGAGGCGCAGATACGCAGTATTTT | CAWTGGGADTQYF
- | TRBD1 | TRBJ2-2 | TRBV7-9 | TGTGCCAGCAGCCCACAGGGGGCAAGCACCGGGGAGCTGTTTTTT | CASSPQGASTGELFF
- | TRBD2 | TRBJ2-2 | TRBV9 | TGTGCCAGCAGCCCTAATCAGCGGGAGTCGGCCGGGGAGCTGTTTTTT | CASSPNQRESAGELFF